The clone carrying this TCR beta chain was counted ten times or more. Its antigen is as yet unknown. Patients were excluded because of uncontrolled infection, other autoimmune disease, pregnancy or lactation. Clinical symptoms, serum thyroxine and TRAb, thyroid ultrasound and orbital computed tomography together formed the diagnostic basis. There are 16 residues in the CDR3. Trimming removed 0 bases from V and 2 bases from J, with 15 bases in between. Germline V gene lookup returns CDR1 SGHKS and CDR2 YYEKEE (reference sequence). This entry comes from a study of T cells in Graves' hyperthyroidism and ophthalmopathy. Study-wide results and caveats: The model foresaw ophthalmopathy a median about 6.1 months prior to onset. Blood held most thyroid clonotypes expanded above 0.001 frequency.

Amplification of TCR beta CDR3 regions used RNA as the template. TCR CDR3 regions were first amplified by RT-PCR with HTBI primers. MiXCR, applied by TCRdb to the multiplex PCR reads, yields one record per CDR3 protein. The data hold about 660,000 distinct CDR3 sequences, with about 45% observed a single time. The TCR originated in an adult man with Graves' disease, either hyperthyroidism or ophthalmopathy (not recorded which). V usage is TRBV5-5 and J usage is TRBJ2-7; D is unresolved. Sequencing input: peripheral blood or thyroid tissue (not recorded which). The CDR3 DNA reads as TGTGCCAGCAGCTTGGTAGTCATGGCCGGTACCTACGAGCAGTACTTC. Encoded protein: CASSLVVMAGTYEQYF.